This T cell receptor (beta chain) derives from a study of T cell responses to AZD1222 COVID-19 vaccine. General study points: Just five or six AZD1222 recipients were seropositive at baseline. The span of vaccine-associated CD4 TCRs extended across spike, with dominance at 160-218 and 743-854. Of spike-specific TCRs, nearly half reportedly target regions left unmutated in variants.

With regard to this clone: As yet, its antigen is unknown.

The CDR3 contains 14 residues. The trim removed 4 bases at V and 5 bases at J, leaving 2 bases unmatched. Germline CDR1 and CDR2: SGHTA and FQGNSA. The assay was immunoSEQ multiplex PCR, and TCRdb's table has in-frame clones only and misses some. The sample shows about 90,000 clones, under 95% of them seen only once. The clonotype originates from an adult in good health. The chain carries TRBV7-2 and TRBJ2-2, with 9 bases identical to TRBD1. This sample comprised peripheral blood, obtained on day 0 of MenACWY control vaccination. CDR3 sequence: CASSSGQGTGELFF. For the CDR3, the DNA is TGTGCCAGCAGCTCCGGACAGGGGACCGGGGAGCTGTTTTTT.